This T cell receptor beta chain was retrieved from a study of blood T cells in healthy people across ages. Study-wide results and caveats: Investigators treated diversity estimates from one million T cells as underestimates. CMV infection status of these donors was not known. Since the PBMCs were unsorted, naive and antigen-experienced cells could not be conclusively compared.

About this clonotype itself: Its antigen is as yet unknown.

The germline V and J ends were trimmed by 1 base and 7 bases, with 20 bases remaining between them. Germline V gene sequence: CDR1 DFQATT, CDR2 SNEGSKA (reference sequence). CDR3 length equals 17 residues. A second roughly 6 to 11 cycle PCR used barcoded and J-beta primers. MiXCR, applied by TCRdb to the 5' RACE reads, yields one record per CDR3 protein. Of about 1,400,000 distinct CDR3 sequences in the sample, approximately 40% are singletons; the top ten hold 6.5% to 10%. Material for sequencing was blood. This clonotype was sampled from a woman aged 18 to 35 in good health. V and J are TRBV20-1 and TRBJ1-6; D may be TRBD1 (6 bases). The CDR3 reads CSARVGQPTLQNSPLHF. CDR3 DNA: TGCAGTGCTAGAGTTGGACAGCCTACACTTCAAAATTCACCCCTCCACTTT.